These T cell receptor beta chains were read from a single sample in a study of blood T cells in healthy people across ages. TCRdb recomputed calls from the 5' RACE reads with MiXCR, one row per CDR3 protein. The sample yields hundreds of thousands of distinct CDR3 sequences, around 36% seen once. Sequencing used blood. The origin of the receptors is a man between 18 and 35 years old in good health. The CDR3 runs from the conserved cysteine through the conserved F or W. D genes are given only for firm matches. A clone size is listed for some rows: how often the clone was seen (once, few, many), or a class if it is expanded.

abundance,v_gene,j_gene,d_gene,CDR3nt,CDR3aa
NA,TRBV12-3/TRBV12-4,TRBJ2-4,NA,TGTGCCAGCGCCCAAGGAGTAGCCAAAAACATTCAGTACTTC,CASAQGVAKNIQYF
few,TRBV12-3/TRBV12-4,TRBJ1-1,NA,TGTGCCAGCAGTTTAGCGGGACTAGCGAACACTGAAGCTTTCTTT,CASSLAGLANTEAFF
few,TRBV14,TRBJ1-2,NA,TGTGCCAGCAGCCAAACGGGGAATGGCTACACCTTC,CASSQTGNGYTF
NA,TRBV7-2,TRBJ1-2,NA,TGTGCCAGCAGCCCTTCCCGGATTTATGGCTACACCTTC,CASSPSRIYGYTF
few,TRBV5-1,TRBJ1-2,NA,TGCGCCAGCAGCTTGGAGACAGGTTTATATGGCTACACCTTC,CASSLETGLYGYTF
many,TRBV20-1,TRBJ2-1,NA,TGCAGTGCTAGACCTCTAAGGGGACTTAGCTCCTACAATGAGCAGTTCTTC,CSARPLRGLSSYNEQFF
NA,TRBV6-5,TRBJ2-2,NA,TGTGCCGTCAAGCCAAACACCGGGGAGCTGTTTTTT,CAVKPNTGELFF
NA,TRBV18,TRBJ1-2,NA,TGTGCCAGCTCACAAAATGCAAGAGAAGGCTACACCTTC,CASSQNAREGYTF
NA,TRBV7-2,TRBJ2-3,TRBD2,TGTGCCAGCAGCTCCTCTAGCGGGGGGGATAGCACAGATACGCAGTATTTT,CASSSSSGGDSTDTQYF
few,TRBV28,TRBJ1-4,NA,TGTGCCAGCAGTTTCGGTGGGGTCGGCCCTGAAAAACTGTTTTTT,CASSFGGVGPEKLFF
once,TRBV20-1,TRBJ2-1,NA,TGCAGTGCTAGAGTCCCGATCAGCTCCTACAATGAGCAGTTCTTC,CSARVPISSYNEQFF
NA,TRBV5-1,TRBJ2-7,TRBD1,TGCGCCAGCAGCTATACGAGGACGGACAGGGACACCTACGAGCAGTACTTC,CASSYTRTDRDTYEQYF
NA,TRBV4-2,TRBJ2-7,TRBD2,TGTGCCAGCAGCCTTAGCGGGGCCCAACCTTACTACAATGAGCAGTACTTC,CASSLSGAQPYYNEQYF
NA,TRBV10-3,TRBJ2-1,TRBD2,TGTGCCGTCAGTGCCCGGCGGGGACTAGAGGTGGGTGAGCAGTTCTTC,CAVSARRGLEVGEQFF
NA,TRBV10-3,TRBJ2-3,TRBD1,TGTGCCATCAGTGAGTCTGACAGGGGTTGGTCAGATACGCAGTATTTT,CAISESDRGWSDTQYF
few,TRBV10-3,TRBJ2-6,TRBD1,TGTGCCATCAGTTTCTTCCAGGGGGCGGAAGGGGCCAACGTCCTGACTTTC,CAISFFQGAEGANVLTF
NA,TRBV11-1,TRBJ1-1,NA,TGTGCCAGCAGCCCACCGTGGGGGGAAGGCACTGAAGCTTTCTTT,CASSPPWGEGTEAFF
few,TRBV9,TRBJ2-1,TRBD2,TGTGCCAGCAGCGTAGCTAGCGGGGGTTCCTACAATGAGCAGTTCTTC,CASSVASGGSYNEQFF
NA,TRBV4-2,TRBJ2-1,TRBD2,TGTGCCAGCAGCCATTTACCGGGGGGGCGTAATATTGGTGAGCAGTTCTTC,CASSHLPGGRNIGEQFF
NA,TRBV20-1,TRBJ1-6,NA,TGCAGTGCTAGAGTCGGGGCTGAGATCCGCTCACCCCTCCACTTT,CSARVGAEIRSPLHF
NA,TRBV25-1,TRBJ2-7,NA,TGTGCCAGCAGTGAATGGGTTCAGGGCGCCGTCTACGAGCAGTACTTC,CASSEWVQGAVYEQYF
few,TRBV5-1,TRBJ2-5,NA,TGCGCCAGCAGCTATCCGGGACACCTACAAGAGACCCAGTACTTC,CASSYPGHLQETQYF
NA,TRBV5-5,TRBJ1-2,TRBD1,TGTGCCAGCAGCTTGGATAGTTTCCGTCCGGGACAGGGGTATGGCTACACCTTC,CASSLDSFRPGQGYGYTF
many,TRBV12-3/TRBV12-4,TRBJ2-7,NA,TGTGCCAGCTCTCCTAATTACAGTGGCGGTCAGTACTTC,CASSPNYSGGQYF
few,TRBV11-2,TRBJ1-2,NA,TGTGCCAGCAGCTTAGAGGGGACGATATCAGCTAACTATGGCTACACCTTC,CASSLEGTISANYGYTF
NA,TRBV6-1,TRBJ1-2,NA,TGTGCCAGCAGTGAGCGCCGGGAAAACTATGGCTACACCTTC,CASSERRENYGYTF
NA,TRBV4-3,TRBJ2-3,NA,TGCGCCAGCAGCTCCAATTGGGGGCCCCGGGCGGATACGCAGTATTTT,CASSSNWGPRADTQYF
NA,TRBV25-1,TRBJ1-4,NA,TGTGCCAGCAAACCGGCGGACAGAAGAAATGAAAAACTGTTTTTT,CASKPADRRNEKLFF
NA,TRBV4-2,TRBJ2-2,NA,TGTGCCAGCAGCCAAGAGGCTAGCGAGCCCGGGGAGCTGTTTTTT,CASSQEASEPGELFF
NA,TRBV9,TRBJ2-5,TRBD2,TGTGCCAGCAGCGTAGTCACTAGCGGGCAAGAGACCCAGTACTTC,CASSVVTSGQETQYF
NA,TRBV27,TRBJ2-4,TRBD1,TGTGCCAGCAGGCCGCAGGGGGTAAACATTCAGTACTTC,CASRPQGVNIQYF
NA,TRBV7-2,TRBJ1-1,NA,TGTGCCAGCAGCTCCCCGGGGGCGCATCTTTCTTTCTTT,CASSSPGAHLSFF
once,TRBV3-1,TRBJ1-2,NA,TGTGCCGGCAGCCAAGATTACACAGGGTATCTCCGTGGTGGCTACACCTTC,CAGSQDYTGYLRGGYTF
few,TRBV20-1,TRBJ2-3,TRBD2,TGCAGTGCTAGAGATGGCCCGGGGGGGCCTATTAGACCAGATACGCAGTATTTT,CSARDGPGGPIRPDTQYF
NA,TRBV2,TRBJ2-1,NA,TGTGCCAGCAGTCTAGAACCAAATAGACGTTCCAATGAGCAGTTCTTC,CASSLEPNRRSNEQFF
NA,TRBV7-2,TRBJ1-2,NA,TGTGCCAGCAGCTTCGTAGGCTATGGCTACACCTTC,CASSFVGYGYTF
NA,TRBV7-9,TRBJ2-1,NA,TGTGCCAGCAGCTTGTACGATGAGCAGTTCTTC,CASSLYDEQFF
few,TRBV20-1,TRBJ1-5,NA,TGCAGTGCTAGAATTGGGCTCGTCAATCAGCCCCAGCATTTT,CSARIGLVNQPQHF
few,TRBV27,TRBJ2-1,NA,TGTGCCACCCGGGGGACCATCGATGAGCAGTTCTTC,CATRGTIDEQFF
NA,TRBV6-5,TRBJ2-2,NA,TGTGCCAGCAGTTACTCGAGCAGGACTGGCACCGGGGAGCTGTTTTTT,CASSYSSRTGTGELFF
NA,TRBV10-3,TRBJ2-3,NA,TGTGCCATCAGTGAGGCGGCTAGTAGCCCAGATACGCAGTATTTT,CAISEAASSPDTQYF